This T cell receptor (beta chain) was identified during a study of T cells in Graves' hyperthyroidism and ophthalmopathy. Germline CDR1 and CDR2: SEHNR and FQNEAQ (reference sequence). The ends were cut back, 1 base at V and 0 bases at J, with 12 bases in the middle. The CDR3 contains 16 residues. TCR beta CDR3 sequences were amplified from RNA transcripts. RT-PCR in the first round (using the HTBI primer set) targeted the TCR CDR3. TCRdb redid the calling of the multiplex PCR reads with MiXCR, one entry per CDR3 protein. The sample contains under 300,000 distinct CDR3 sequences, around 15% of which appear only once. This clonotype was counted between two and nine times.

This chain links TRBV7-9 with TRBJ1-2, with D maybe TRBD1 (6 bases). This clonotype was obtained from a woman in her 50s with Graves' hyperthyroidism that later progressed to Graves' ophthalmopathy. Sequencing used blood. CDR3 DNA sequence: TGTGCCAGCAGCTTAGTGGGGGCTTCGCCTAACTATGGCTACACCTTC. This gives the protein CASSLVGASPNYGYTF.